This TCR beta chain was recorded in a study of T cell changes during pregnancy in multiple sclerosis. V dropped 4 bases and J dropped 3; count of bases not matched to a gene: 3. The CDR3 is 15 residues long. Germline V gives CDR1 MGHRA, CDR2 YSYEKL. This clone was found a few times. Here immunoSEQ multiplex PCR was the method, and the copy in TCRdb shows in-frame clones only, minus some. The sample holds about 38,000 clones, about nine tenths seen once. The chain is built from TRBV4-1 and TRBJ1-4, with 9 bases lining up with TRBD1. The sequence derives from a female donor with multiple sclerosis, enrolled in a pregnancy study. Sample: CD8+ T cells from peripheral blood mononuclear cells, taken in the second trimester of pregnancy. DNA for the CDR3: TGCGCCAGCAGCCGGGACAGGGCGTCTAATGAAAAACTGTTTTTT. Translation gives CASSRDRASNEKLFF.